This T cell receptor (beta chain) was captured in a study of blood T cell repertoires in COVID-19. This CDR3 region has 14 residues. The trim removed 0 bases at V and 5 bases at J, leaving 4 bases unmatched. The germline gives CDR1 SGHRS, CDR2 YFSETQ. The method was immunoSEQ multiplex PCR; TCRdb's version includes in-frame clones alone and lacks a portion of them. The sample contains approximately 140,000 clones, around nine tenths of which appear only once. The material sequenced was peripheral blood. The V and J genes are TRBV5-1 and TRBJ1-1, with 7 bases matching TRBD1. The receptor's source is a man in his fifties or sixties with active or convalescent COVID-19. This CDR3 reads CASSLGQGVTEAFF. In DNA form, the CDR3 reads TGCGCCAGCAGCTTGGGGCAGGGGGTGACTGAAGCTTTCTTT.